This T cell receptor beta chain derives from a study of cytomegalovirus exposure and HLA in healthy donors. Study-wide results and limits: Most subjects had HLA-A and HLA-B alleles reportedly predicted accurately by TCR beta sequences. Earlier analysis found most TCR beta V segments productive about 90% or about 30% of the time.

V shed 7 bases and J shed 2 bases, with 29 bases lying between them. CDR1 and CDR2 from the germline V gene are SGHAT and FQDESV (reference sequence). The CDR3 runs 19 residues. Details on this clone: Its antigen is undetermined.

PCR was performed using 60 Vbeta and 13 Jbeta primers. Some clones are missing from TCRdb's copy, which holds only in-frame ones; the method was immunoSEQ multiplex PCR. The sample records over 150,000 clones, 80% being singletons. The V gene is TRBV11-1, the J gene TRBJ1-2, with D perhaps TRBD1 (6 bases). The origin of this receptor is a man aged 25-40 years in good health and CMV-seropositive. Sequencing was done on a sample of PBMCs. For the CDR3, the DNA is TGTGCCAGCACCAACCGCCCTCGGGGGGCCTCTCGGCAAAACTATGGCTACACCTTC. It translates to CASTNRPRGASRQNYGYTF.